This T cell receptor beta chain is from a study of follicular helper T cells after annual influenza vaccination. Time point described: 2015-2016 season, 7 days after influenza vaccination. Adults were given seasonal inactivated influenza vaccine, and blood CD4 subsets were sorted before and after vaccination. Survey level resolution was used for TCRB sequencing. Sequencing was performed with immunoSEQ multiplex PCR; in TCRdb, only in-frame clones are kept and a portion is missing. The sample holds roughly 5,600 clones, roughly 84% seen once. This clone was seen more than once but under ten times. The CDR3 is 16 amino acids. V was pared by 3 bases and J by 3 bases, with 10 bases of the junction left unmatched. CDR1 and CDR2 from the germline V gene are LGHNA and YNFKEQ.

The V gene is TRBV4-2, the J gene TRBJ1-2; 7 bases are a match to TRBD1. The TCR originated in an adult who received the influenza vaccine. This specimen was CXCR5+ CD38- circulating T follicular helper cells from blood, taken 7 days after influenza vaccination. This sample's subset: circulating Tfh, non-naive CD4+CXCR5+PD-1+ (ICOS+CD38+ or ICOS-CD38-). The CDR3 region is CASSHPGGILDYGYTF. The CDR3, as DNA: TGTGCCAGCAGCCACCCAGGGGGAATATTAGACTATGGCTACACCTTC.